This TCR beta chain was recovered during a study of patients and donors after allogeneic stem cell transplantation. TCRdb re-derived calls from the RT-PCR reads in MiXCR, one entry per CDR3 protein. The sample includes about 96,000 distinct CDR3 sequences, under 50% of them seen just once. The V end was cut by 1 base, the J end by 5 bases, with 12 bases between. The CDR3 runs to 15 residues. The receptor was derived from a human donor who was either an allogeneic HSCT recipient or a stem cell or donor lymphocyte infusion donor (not recorded which). It is not recorded whose cells these are; they may come from a transplant donor. This chain uses TRBV12-3 or TRBV12-4 with TRBJ1-5; tentative D call: TRBD1 (5 bases). Input material: blood, either unsorted or a sorted T cell fraction (not recorded which). The CDR3 DNA is TGTGCCAGCAGTTTAGGCCGGGGGACCTATCAGCCCCAGCATTTT. Encoded protein: CASSLGRGTYQPQHF.